This TCR beta chain was recorded in a study of blood T cell repertoires in COVID-19. Study overall: Acute-phase and convalescent COVID-19 samples originated in the United States, Italy and Spain.

Trimming removed 5 bases from V and 6 bases from J, with 11 bases in between. Germline V gene data show CDR1 as GTSNPN and CDR2 as SVGIG (reference sequence). The CDR3 is made up of 11 amino acids. The study recruited people aged 18 to 89 years across roughly 23 US areas. Participants' reported clinical history set cohort assignment. Method: immunoSEQ multiplex PCR; TCRdb's copy keeps in-frame clones and lacks some. The data contain roughly 180,000 clones, roughly 82% of them seen just once; the ten biggest clones take up over 9.5%. The chain joins TRBV30 to TRBJ2-7; D uncertain. Source material: PBMCs or T cells enriched from blood (not recorded which). The sequence came from a man aged 40-55 years who had recovered from COVID-19. CDR3 amino acids: CAWQAGIEQYF. The CDR3, as DNA: TGTGCCTGGCAAGCAGGAATCGAGCAGTACTTC.